This T cell receptor (beta chain) was captured in a study of blood T cell repertoires in COVID-19. Turning to the study itself: The study drew acute and convalescent COVID-19 samples from the United States, Italy and Spain. PBMCs, B-cell-depleted T cells, or T cells provided the cDNA or gDNA that made up the material.

Original processing methods: Amplification of reference gene primers provided the estimated nucleated cell counts. Profiling relied on immunoSEQ multiplex PCR, and the TCRdb table lists in-frame clones only, not all of them. V and J calls and clone size come straight from that table; D and trimming were deduced from the DNA. The data hold approximately 200,000 clones, with approximately 91% observed a single time. This clone occurred once. This TCR came from a woman aged 55 to 70 with acute or convalescent COVID-19. Input material: peripheral blood.

The CDR3 loop reads CATSRQGGPGNTIYF. Here the CDR3 DNA reads TGTGCCACCAGCAGACAGGGAGGCCCTGGAAACACCATATATTTT. The chain carries TRBV15 and TRBJ1-3; a possible D gene is TRBD1 (5 bases). The CDR3 runs 15 residues. The germline V and J ends were trimmed by 2 bases and 2 bases, with 10 bases remaining between them. Germline V gene sequence: CDR1 LNHNV, CDR2 YYDKDF (reference sequence).